The clone carrying this T cell receptor beta chain was detected only a few times. The antigen remains undetermined. This record belongs to a study of cytomegalovirus exposure and HLA in healthy donors. Study-level points and caveats: Most TCR beta V segments were productive about 87% or about 30% of the time in an earlier analysis.

Germline V gene lookup returns CDR1 ENHRY and CDR2 SYGVKD. V was clipped by 6 bases and J by 7 bases, with 10 bases between them. CDR3 length: 13 residues. With 60 Vbeta and 13 Jbeta primers, the PCR was carried out. Methods used by the authors: In a later analysis, about 11 million of about 80 million unique beta chains occurred in at least two donors. Only in-frame clones appear in the TCRdb table, and some are missing; sequencing was by immunoSEQ multiplex PCR. V, J and clone size are taken as reported in that table, and D and trimming were inferred from the DNA itself. Among hundreds of thousands of clones listed, approximately 80% were seen once.

The genes are TRBV10-3 and TRBJ1-6; TRBD1 might be the D (5 bases). This TCR was sampled from a man aged 30-40 years in good health and CMV-seronegative. The sequenced sample was PBMCs. The CDR3 sequence is CAIRDSKNSPLHF. The CDR3 region has the DNA TGTGCCATCAGAGACAGTAAAAATTCACCCCTCCACTTT.